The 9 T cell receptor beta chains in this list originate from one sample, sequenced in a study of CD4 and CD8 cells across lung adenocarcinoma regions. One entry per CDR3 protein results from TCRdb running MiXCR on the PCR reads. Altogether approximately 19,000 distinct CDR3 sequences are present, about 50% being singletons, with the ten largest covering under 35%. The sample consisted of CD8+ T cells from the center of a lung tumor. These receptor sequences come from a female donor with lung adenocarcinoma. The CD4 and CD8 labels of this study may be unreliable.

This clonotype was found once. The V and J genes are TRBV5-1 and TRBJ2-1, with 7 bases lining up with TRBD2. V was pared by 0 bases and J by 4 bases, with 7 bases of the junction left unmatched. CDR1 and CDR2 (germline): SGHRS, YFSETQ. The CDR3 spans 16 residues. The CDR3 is CASSLEASGTYNEQFF. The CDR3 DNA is TGCGCCAGCAGCTTGGAGGCTAGCGGTACTTACAATGAGCAGTTCTTC.

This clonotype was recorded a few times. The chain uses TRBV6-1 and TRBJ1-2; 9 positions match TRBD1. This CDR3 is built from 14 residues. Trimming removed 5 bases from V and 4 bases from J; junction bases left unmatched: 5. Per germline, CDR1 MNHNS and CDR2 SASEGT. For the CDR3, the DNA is TGTGCCAGCAGTCCAGGGACAGGGCGCTATGGCTACACCTTC. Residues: CASSPGTGRYGYTF.

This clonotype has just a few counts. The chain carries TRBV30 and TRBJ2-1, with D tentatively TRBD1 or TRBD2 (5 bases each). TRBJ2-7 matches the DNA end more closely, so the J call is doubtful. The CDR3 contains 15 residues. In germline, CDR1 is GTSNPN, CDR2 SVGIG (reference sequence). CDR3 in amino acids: CAWSVARGIRYEQYF. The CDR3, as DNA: TGTGCCTGGAGTGTGGCTCGGGGCATCAGATACGAGCAGTACTTC.

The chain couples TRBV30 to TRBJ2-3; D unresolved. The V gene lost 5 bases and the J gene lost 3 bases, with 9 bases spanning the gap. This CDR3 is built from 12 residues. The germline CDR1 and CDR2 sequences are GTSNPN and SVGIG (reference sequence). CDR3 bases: TGTGCCTGGGGCCATGATACAGATACGCAGTATTTT. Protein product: CAWGHDTDTQYF. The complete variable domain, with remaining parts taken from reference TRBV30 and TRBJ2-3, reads SQTIHQWPATLVQPVGSPLSLECTVEGTSNPNLYWYRQAAGRGLQLLFYSVGIGQISSEVPQNLSASRPQDRQFILSSKKLLLSDSGFYLCAWGHDTDTQYFGPGTRLTVL.

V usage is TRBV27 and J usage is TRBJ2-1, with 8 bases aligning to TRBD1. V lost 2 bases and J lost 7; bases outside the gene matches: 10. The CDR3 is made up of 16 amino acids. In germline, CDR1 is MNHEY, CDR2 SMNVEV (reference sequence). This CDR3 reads CASSLRQGAVSNEQFF. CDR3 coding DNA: TGTGCCAGCAGTTTACGCCAGGGGGCGGTTTCAAATGAGCAGTTCTTC.

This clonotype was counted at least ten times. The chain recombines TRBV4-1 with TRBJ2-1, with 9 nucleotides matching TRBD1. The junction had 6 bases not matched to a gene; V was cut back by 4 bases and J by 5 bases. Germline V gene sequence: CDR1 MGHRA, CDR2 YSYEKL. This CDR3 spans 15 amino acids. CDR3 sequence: CASSLGQGPHNEQFF. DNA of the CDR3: TGCGCCAGCAGCCTGGGACAGGGACCCCACAATGAGCAGTTCTTC.

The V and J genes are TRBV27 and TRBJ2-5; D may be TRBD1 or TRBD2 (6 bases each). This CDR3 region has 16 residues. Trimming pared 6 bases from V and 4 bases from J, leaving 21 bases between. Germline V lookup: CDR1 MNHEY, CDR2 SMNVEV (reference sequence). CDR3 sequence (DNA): TGTGCCAGCAGGGGCCGTGGGGGCGGGGTCCCAGAGACCCAGTACTTC. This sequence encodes CASRGRGGGVPETQYF.

The CDR3 bases are TGTGCCAGCAGCGTAGGGATAGATACGCAGTATTTT. Its protein is CASSVGIDTQYF. The V gene is TRBV9, the J gene TRBJ2-3; D not resolved. Trimming pared 0 bases from V and 5 bases from J, leaving 4 bases between. The CDR3 is made up of 12 amino acids. Germline V CDR1 and CDR2: SGDLS, YYNGEE.

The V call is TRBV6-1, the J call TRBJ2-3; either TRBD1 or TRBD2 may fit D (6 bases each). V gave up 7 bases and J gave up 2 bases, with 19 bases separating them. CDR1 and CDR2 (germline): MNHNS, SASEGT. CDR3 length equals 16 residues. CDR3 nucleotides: TGTGCCAGCATGGGTCAGACAGGAGGGTACACAGATACGCAGTATTTT. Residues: CASMGQTGGYTDTQYF.